This T cell receptor (beta chain) was captured by sequencing in a study of blood T cell repertoires in COVID-19 (dated by TCRdb to the early 2020s). In the study overall: Samples covering the acute and convalescent phases of COVID-19 were provided by collaborators in the United States, Italy and Spain. The prospective study material was composed of cDNA or gDNA derived from T cells, B-cell-depleted T cells, or PBMCs. Subjects who had been exposed to COVID-19, were actively infected with it, or had recovered from it provided the deeply sampled blood TCRbeta repertoires that made up the dataset. A freely available public database, intended as a resource for researchers studying the immune response to SARS-CoV-2, is where the repertoires were released. Sample metadata almost always included a de-identified subject ID, COVID-19 status, age in years and sex. Where HLA class I and class II types were available, the types were taken from metadata supplied by the sample provider, not from assay-based typing. The samples were drawn from the first 160 participants of the ongoing ImmuneRACE study and from more than 1,000 subjects provided by 6 global collaborators. Study-wide findings and limitations: Clinical and demographic metadata were provided uncurated, with the amount varying by source and participant.

The immunoSEQ Assay, a bias-controlled multiplex PCR, was used to amplify TCRbeta CDR3 regions from genomic DNA. For the original study's pipeline: Within the assay, amplification of reference gene primers was used to estimate how many nucleated cells each sample contained. Sequence reads were collapsed and filtered to measure the absolute abundance of every unique TCRbeta CDR3 rearrangement. Productive Simpson clonality was computed per sample as the square root of Simpson's diversity index over productive rearrangements. The clones in this table, taken by TCRdb from immuneACCESS, are in-frame only. Not every clone is retained; where verified, under half of the shortfall comes from an unresolved V gene, and the cause of the rest is unknown. V, J and clone size were drawn from that table, and D and trimming were deduced from the DNA. This sample gives some 450,000 clones in total; around 90% of them show up just once. The top ten hold less than 0.95% of the sample.

The CDR3 has 15 amino acids, counting the end cysteine and phenylalanine. The sequence is cut down to CDR3 DNA, 45 bases in frame from base 1. CDR1 and CDR2 are drawn from the germline V gene: SGHAT, FQNNGV. The trim is 1 base for V and 6 bases for J, with a gap of 12 bases between the germline ends. At one collaborating source in Seattle, patients were enrolled during active infection and were followed longitudinally through the course of disease. Whole blood was collected in K2EDTA tubes by collaborating institutions according to the institutions' own protocols. For TCRbeta analysis, collaborators shipped samples as frozen whole blood, isolated PBMCs, or DNA extracted from either of those sample types. Note on this clone: Its binding antigen is unknown. Per-base quality was not reported, and no clone a single base away is much larger than it.

Sample: peripheral blood. The receptor was isolated from a man aged 18 to 29 with COVID-19, enrolled during active disease. The receptor chain draws on TRBV11-2 and TRBJ2-2; a tentative D match to TRBD2 spans 5 bases. The nucleotides are TGTGCCAGCAGCTTAGGGGGAGCCGGCGCCGGGGAGCTGTTTTTT. The encoded protein is CASSLGGAGAGELFF.